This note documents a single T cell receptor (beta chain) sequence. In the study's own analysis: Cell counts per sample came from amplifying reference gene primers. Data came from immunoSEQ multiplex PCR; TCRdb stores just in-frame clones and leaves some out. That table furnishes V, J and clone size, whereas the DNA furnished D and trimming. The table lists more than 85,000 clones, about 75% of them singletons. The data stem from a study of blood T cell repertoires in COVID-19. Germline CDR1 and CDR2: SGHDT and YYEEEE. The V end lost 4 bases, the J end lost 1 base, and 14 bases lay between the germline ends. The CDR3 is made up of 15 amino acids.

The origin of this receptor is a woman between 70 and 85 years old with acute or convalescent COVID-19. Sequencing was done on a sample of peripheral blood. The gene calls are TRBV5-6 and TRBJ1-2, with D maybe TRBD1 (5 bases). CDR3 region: CASSRTGSSNYGYTF. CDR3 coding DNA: TGTGCCAGCAGCCGCACAGGCTCGAGTAACTATGGCTACACCTTC. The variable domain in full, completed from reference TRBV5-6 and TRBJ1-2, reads DAGVTQSPTHLIKTRGQQVTLRCSPKSGHDTVSWYQQALGQGPQFIFQYYEEEERQRGNFPDRFSGHQFPNYSSELNVNALLLGDSALYLCASSRTGSSNYGYTFGSGTRLTVV.